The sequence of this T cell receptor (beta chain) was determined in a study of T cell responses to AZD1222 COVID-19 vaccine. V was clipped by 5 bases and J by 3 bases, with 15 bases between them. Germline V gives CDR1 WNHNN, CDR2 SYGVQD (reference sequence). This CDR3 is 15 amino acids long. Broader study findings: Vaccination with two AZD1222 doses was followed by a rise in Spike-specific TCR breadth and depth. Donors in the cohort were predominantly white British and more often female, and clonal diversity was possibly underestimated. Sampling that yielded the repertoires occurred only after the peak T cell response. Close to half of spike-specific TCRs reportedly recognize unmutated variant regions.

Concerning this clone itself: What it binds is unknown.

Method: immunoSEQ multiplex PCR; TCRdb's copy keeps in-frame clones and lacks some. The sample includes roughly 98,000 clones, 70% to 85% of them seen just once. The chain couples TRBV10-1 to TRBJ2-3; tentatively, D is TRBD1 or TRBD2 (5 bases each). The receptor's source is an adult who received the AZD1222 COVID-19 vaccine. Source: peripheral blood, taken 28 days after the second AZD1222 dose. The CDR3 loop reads CASSRGSWTTDTQYF. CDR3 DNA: TGCGCCAGCAGTCGGGGCTCTTGGACGACAGATACGCAGTATTTT.